Following are 15 T cell receptor beta chains from one sample sequenced in a study of CD8 T cells in ankylosing spondylitis. TCRdb re-called the 5' RACE reads with MiXCR, one entry per CDR3 protein. The table lists roughly 130,000 distinct CDR3 sequences, roughly 6.6% of them singletons. Material: blood, either unsorted or a sorted T cell fraction (not recorded which). The receptors were gathered from a male donor with ankylosing spondylitis or in good health (not recorded which).

This clonotype showed up many times. The genes are TRBV10-3 and TRBJ2-3, with 14 bases fitting TRBD2. The CDR3 length is 17 residues. V gave up 6 bases and J gave up 4 bases; unmatched junction bases: 9. The germline V gene has CDR1 ENHRY and CDR2 SYGVKD. The CDR3 here is CAIRPGTSGSLADTQYF. CDR3 nucleotides: TGTGCCATCAGGCCCGGGACTAGCGGGAGTCTCGCAGATACGCAGTATTTT.

This clonotype was recorded at least ten times. The chain is built from TRBV20-1 and TRBJ2-7, with 9 nucleotides matching TRBD1. Germline V gene data show CDR1 as DFQATT and CDR2 as SNEGSKA (reference sequence). The CDR3 loop spans 14 amino acids. V lost 4 bases and J lost 3; bases outside the gene matches: 7. CDR3 protein: CSAKSGTGNYEQYF. DNA of the CDR3: TGCAGTGCTAAGTCCGGGACAGGGAACTACGAGCAGTACTTC.

This clonotype appeared a few times. The chain joins TRBV3-1 to TRBJ2-7; D may be TRBD2 (5 bases). Trimming took 4 bases from V and 4 from J, leaving 14 bases between them. Germline lookup yields CDR1 LGHDT and CDR2 YNNKEL (reference sequence). CDR3 length: 14 residues. CDR3 sequence: CASSPALGPYEQYF. CDR3 sequence (DNA): TGTGCCAGCAGCCCAGCACTAGGCCCTTACGAGCAGTACTTC.

This clonotype was seen repeatedly, ten times or more. The chain couples TRBV6-5 to TRBJ2-3; possibly TRBD2 for D (6 bases). The CDR3 is made up of 14 amino acids. The V and J ends lost 2 bases and 2 bases respectively, with 8 bases between them. Per germline, CDR1 MNHEY and CDR2 SVGAGI. The CDR3 sequence is CASSYGLNTDTQYF. The DNA of the CDR3 is TGTGCCAGCAGTTACGGACTAAACACAGATACGCAGTATTTT.

At least ten counts were recorded for this clonotype. This chain connects TRBV9 to TRBJ2-1; 10 bases align to TRBD2. The J segment lost 8 bases and the V segment lost 0 bases, leaving 5 bases of the junction unmatched. The CDR3 length is 15 residues. CDR1 SGDLS and CDR2 YYNGEE come from the germline V gene. CDR3 loop: CASSVVGLAGDEQFF. In DNA, the CDR3 is TGTGCCAGCAGCGTAGTTGGTCTAGCGGGAGATGAGCAGTTCTTC. Full variable domain (missing parts from reference TRBV9 and TRBJ2-1): DSGVTQTPKHLITATGQRVTLRCSPRSGDLSVYWYQQSLDQGLQFLIQYYNGEERAKGNILERFSAQQFPDLHSELNLSSLELGDSALYFCASSVVGLAGDEQFFGPGTRLTVL.

There are many counts of this clonotype. The chain has TRBV6-5 and TRBJ2-1, with TRBD2 matching over 7 bases. V lost 2 bases and J lost 10; bases outside the gene matches: 8. This CDR3 is built from 14 residues. CDR1 MNHEY and CDR2 SVGAGI come from the germline V gene. The CDR3 here is CASSYGGREEEQFF. The CDR3 DNA reads as TGTGCCAGCAGTTACGGCGGGAGAGAGGAAGAGCAGTTCTTC.

This clonotype was found many times. The rearrangement joins TRBV20-1 to TRBJ2-1, with TRBD1 identical over 9 bases. The CDR3 sequence is 13 residues long. Germline CDR1 reads DFQATT; CDR2 reads SNEGSKA (reference sequence). With 1 base clipped from V and 7 bases from J, the junction kept 2 bases outside the gene matches. CDR3 sequence: CSARGQGVNEQFF. The CDR3 nucleotides are TGCAGTGCTAGAGGACAGGGGGTTAATGAGCAGTTCTTC.

This clonotype was observed at least ten times. V is TRBV20-1 and J is TRBJ2-7, with unresolved D. V gave up 6 bases and J gave up 4 bases, with 19 bases separating them. This CDR3 contains 14 residues. Germline V gene data show CDR1 as DFQATT and CDR2 as SNEGSKA (reference sequence). CDR3 bases: TGCAGTGCACCGAAGTGGGCCGATTCGTACGAGCAGTACTTC. Amino acids: CSAPKWADSYEQYF.

This clonotype was seen ten or more times. This chain joins TRBV20-1 and TRBJ2-2, with TRBD2 identical over 9 bases. CDR1 is DFQATT and CDR2 is SNEGSKA in the germline V gene (reference sequence). This CDR3 contains 14 residues. The junction had 5 bases not matched to a gene; V was cut back by 3 bases and J by 6 bases. In nucleotides, the CDR3 is TGCAGTGCTAGGGGCGGGGGGGCTCCCGGGGAGCTGTTTTTT. Translating it yields CSARGGGAPGELFF.

Details on this clonotype: A much larger clone differs from this one at a single base, so this may be a read error. The chain joins TRBV12-3 or TRBV12-4 to TRBJ2-5; 12 bases map to TRBD2. V dropped 11 bases and J dropped 4; count of bases not matched to a gene: 11. This CDR3 has 15 residues. The CDR3 protein is CASLPELAGGETQYF. As DNA, the CDR3 is TGTGCCTCCCTACCGGAACTAGCGGGAGGAGAGACCCAGTACTTC.

This clonotype was seen ten or more times. This chain links TRBV20-1 with TRBJ1-5, with 8 positions matching TRBD1. This CDR3 is 14 amino acids long. After removal of 6 bases from V and 5 bases from J, the junction contained 9 bases not matched to a gene. In germline, CDR1 is DFQATT, CDR2 SNEGSKA (reference sequence). CDR3 amino acids: CSAEQGGKDQPQHF. As DNA, the CDR3 is TGCAGTGCCGAACAGGGGGGCAAGGATCAGCCCCAGCATTTT.

This clonotype was seen repeatedly, ten times or more. The chain couples TRBV2 to TRBJ2-2; TRBD2 matches 10 bases. V dropped 6 bases and J dropped 2; count of bases not matched to a gene: 3. Germline lookup yields CDR1 SNHLY and CDR2 FYNNEI. The CDR3 length is 15 residues. CDR3 DNA sequence: TGTGCCAGCAGGTCTAGCGGGGGTAACACCGGGGAGCTGTTTTTT. Its translation: CASRSSGGNTGELFF.

This clonotype was counted ten times or more. The chain carries TRBV4-3 and TRBJ1-5, with D possibly TRBD1 on 6 matching bases. This CDR3 is built from 14 residues. Trimming took 3 bases from V and 2 from J, leaving 8 bases between them. Germline CDR1 LGHNA, CDR2 YSLEER. CDR3 protein: CASSQGAGNQPQHF. CDR3 nucleotides: TGCGCCAGCAGCCAGGGGGCTGGCAATCAGCCCCAGCATTTT.

The rearrangement links TRBV7-2 to TRBJ2-1; tentatively, D is TRBD2 (5 bases). The V gene's germline CDR1 is SGHTA and CDR2 FQGNSA. The CDR3 runs to 14 residues. The ends were cut back, 2 bases at V and 9 bases at J, with 14 bases in the middle. Written as DNA, the CDR3 is TGTGCCAGCAGCTTACTGGTGCGGGCTTCTGAGCAGTTCTTC. Residues: CASSLLVRASEQFF.

V usage is TRBV15 and J usage is TRBJ2-1; D is unresolved. In germline, CDR1 is LNHNV, CDR2 YYDKDF (reference sequence). The V and J ends lost 0 bases and 8 bases respectively, with 5 bases between them. The CDR3 contains 12 residues. CDR3 DNA: TGTGCCACCAGCAGAGAACAATATGAGCAGTTCTTC. Encoded protein: CATSREQYEQFF.